These 25 T cell receptor beta chains originate from one sample sequenced in a study of blood T cells in healthy people across ages. The authors ran a second PCR of roughly 6 to 12 cycles using a sample-barcoded 5' primer and a J-beta primer mix. TCRdb ran MiXCR on the 5' RACE reads and lists one entry per CDR3 protein. Of some 370,000 distinct CDR3 sequences in the sample, approximately 52% were seen once. Material for sequencing was blood. The receptors shown here come from a man aged 55-75 years in good health.

V is TRBV12-3 or TRBV12-4 and J is TRBJ2-1; 9 nucleotides line up with TRBD2. The CDR3 contains 16 residues. V dropped 1 base and J dropped 4; count of bases not matched to a gene: 5. The DNA of the CDR3 is TGTGCCAGCAGTTTAGGTCGCCTAGCGGGGTACAATGAGCAGTTCTTC. This sequence encodes CASSLGRLAGYNEQFF.

The rearrangement links TRBV6-6 to TRBJ2-7; D may be TRBD1 or TRBD2 (5 bases each). This CDR3 region has 15 residues. V gave up 6 bases and J gave up 0 bases, with 15 bases separating them. The germline V gene has CDR1 MNHNY and CDR2 SVGAGI (reference sequence). CDR3 protein: CASSQPGPSSYEQYF. DNA of the CDR3: TGTGCCAGCAGCCAACCGGGGCCGAGCTCCTACGAGCAGTACTTC.

The rearrangement joins TRBV21-1 to TRBJ2-4; TRBD1 reflects the table's D call only, with no check against the DNA. TRBV21-1 is described as a pseudogene. The CDR3 totals 16 residues. The CDR3 is CASSFRGRWGKNIQYF. DNA of the CDR3: TGTGCCAGCAGCTTCCGGGGAAGATGGGGCAAAAACATTCAGTACTTC.

This clonotype was picked up one time. The V gene is TRBV20-1, the J gene TRBJ2-5, with TRBD2 matching over 7 bases. Gene TRBJ2-7 matches the end of the DNA better, so the J call may be wrong. Germline V lookup: CDR1 DFQATT, CDR2 SNEGSKA (reference sequence). The CDR3 totals 17 residues. The chain's CDR3 is CSAYEWEGLGFSYEQYF. CDR3 nucleotide sequence: TGCAGTGCTTACGAGTGGGAGGGCCTAGGTTTCTCCTACGAGCAGTACTTC.

This clonotype has a single count. CDR3 sequence reads: CASSANLRTGSYNEQFF. CDR3 bases: TGTGCCAGCAGTGCAAATCTTAGGACAGGTTCCTACAATGAGCAGTTCTTC. V and J are TRBV27 and TRBJ2-1; 7 bases are a match to TRBD1. The CDR3 is made up of 17 amino acids. CDR1 and CDR2 from the germline V gene are MNHEY and SMNVEV (reference sequence). J lost 1 base, V lost 5 bases, and 11 bases had no gene match.

In this sample, this clonotype turned up many times. The chain has TRBV7-2 and TRBJ2-2; 7 bases fit TRBD1. The germline V gene encodes CDR1 SGHTA and CDR2 FQGNSA. The V gene end was trimmed by 5 bases and the J gene end by 7 bases; junction bases not matched to a gene: 4. The CDR3 runs 13 residues. The CDR3 region has the DNA TGTGCCAGCAGCAAAACAGGGGACGGGGAGCTGTTTTTT. Translating it yields CASSKTGDGELFF.

This clonotype has only one observation. A read error may produce the germline difference seen at one junction end. V usage is TRBV20-1 and J usage is TRBJ2-7; TRBD1 aligns across 7 bases. CDR3 size: 14 residues. Germline assignment: CDR1 DFQATT and CDR2 SNEGSKA (reference sequence). The CDR3 sequence: CSASRTGVSYEQYF. The CDR3 nucleotides are TGCAGCGCTAGCCGGACAGGCGTGAGCTACGAGCAGTACTTC.

The rearrangement uses TRBV28 and TRBJ2-5; possibly TRBD2 for D (5 bases). The CDR3 length is 15 residues. Germline lookup yields CDR1 MDHEN and CDR2 SYDVKM. Trimming cost V 4 bases and J 2 bases, with 14 bases left between them. CDR3 DNA sequence: TGTGCCAGCAGTTCACAAAGACTATTGCAAGAGACCCAGTACTTC. Its translation is CASSSQRLLQETQYF.

J is TRBJ2-5 and V is TRBV11-2; 7 nucleotides align to TRBD1. Germline V gene lookup returns CDR1 SGHAT and CDR2 FQNNGV. CDR3 length: 14 amino acids. J lost 2 bases, V lost 3 bases, and 3 bases had no gene match. CDR3 residues: CASSLDRTQETQYF. CDR3 nucleotides: TGTGCCAGCAGCTTGGACAGGACTCAAGAGACCCAGTACTTC.

This chain links TRBV5-1 with TRBJ2-3; tentative D call: TRBD2 (5 bases). V was pared by 0 bases and J by 6 bases, with 11 bases between. CDR1 and CDR2 from the germline V gene are SGHRS and YFSETQ. CDR3 size: 14 residues. The CDR3 here is CASSLEDRGDTQYF. In DNA form, the CDR3 reads TGCGCCAGCAGCTTGGAGGACCGAGGGGATACGCAGTATTTT.

V usage is TRBV20-1 and J usage is TRBJ2-7, with 11 bases identical to TRBD2. V was clipped by 1 base and J by 3 bases; unmatched bases: 5. The CDR3 extends over 15 amino acids. Looked up from germline, CDR1 is DFQATT and CDR2 is SNEGSKA (reference sequence). DNA for the CDR3: TGCAGTGCTAGAGTCCCTAGCGGGGGGCGCTACGAGCAGTACTTC. Protein sequence: CSARVPSGGRYEQYF.

CDR3 protein: CASSNRGAGGKTDTQYF. Written as DNA, the CDR3 is TGTGCCAGCAGCAACCGCGGAGCAGGGGGGAAGACAGATACGCAGTATTTT. V and J are TRBV21-1 and TRBJ2-3; TRBD1 is the table's D call and was not checked against the DNA. TRBV21-1 is a pseudogene segment. This CDR3 is built from 17 residues.

J is TRBJ2-1 and V is TRBV7-9; no clear D gene. The germline gives CDR1 SEHNR, CDR2 FQNEAQ (reference sequence). V shed 3 bases and J shed 4 bases, with 13 bases lying between them. CDR3 length equals 15 residues. CDR3 bases: TGTGCCAGCAGCTTCCGACTCACTGCATACAATGAGCAGTTCTTC. Translating it yields CASSFRLTAYNEQFF. The entire variable domain, with the rest obtained from reference TRBV7-9 and TRBJ2-1, is as follows: DTGVSQNPRHKITKRGQNVTFRCDPISEHNRLYWYRQTLGQGPEFLTYFQNEAQLEKSRLLSDRFSAERPKGSFSTLEIQRTEQGDSAMYLCASSFRLTAYNEQFFGPGTRLTVL.

This clonotype was detected many times. J is TRBJ2-6 and V is TRBV5-1; 7 bases map to TRBD1. The CDR3 has 18 residues. Looked up from germline, CDR1 is SGHRS and CDR2 is YFSETQ. Germline trimming cut 0 bases from V and 0 bases from J; bases unmatched to any gene: 6. The CDR3 here is CASSLGQGLYSGANVLTF. CDR3 DNA: TGCGCCAGCAGCTTGGGACAGGGCCTTTACTCTGGGGCCAACGTCCTGACTTTC.

This clonotype turned up a few times. The chain links TRBV7-2 to TRBJ1-1; D possibly corresponds to TRBD1 (6 bases). Germline V lookup: CDR1 SGHTA, CDR2 FQGNSA. The CDR3 is made up of 15 amino acids. V was cut by 2 bases and J by 1 base, with 11 bases left in between. In DNA, the CDR3 is TGTGCCAGCAGCTTACAGGGGAGCACGAACACTGAAGCTTTCTTT. Amino acids: CASSLQGSTNTEAFF.

This clonotype showed up just a few times. This sequence joins TRBV12-3 or TRBV12-4 and TRBJ2-7; 7 bases match TRBD2. The V gene end was trimmed by 6 bases and the J gene end by 7 bases; junction bases not matched to a gene: 15. This CDR3 spans 15 amino acids. The CDR3 nucleotides are TGTGCCAGCAGCCCGAGGGGTAGCGGGCCTTGGGAGCAGTACTTC. It yields the protein CASSPRGSGPWEQYF.

This chain uses TRBV10-3 with TRBJ1-1; 9 bases line up with TRBD1. This CDR3 is built from 15 residues. J gave up 4 bases and V 4 bases, and 7 bases lay outside the gene matches. CDR1 is ENHRY, CDR2 SYGVKD, per germline. DNA for the CDR3: TGTGCCATCAGTGCCACGGGACAGGGACGCACTGAAGCTTTCTTT. It yields the protein CAISATGQGRTEAFF.

This sequence joins TRBV24-1 and TRBJ1-5; D unresolved. CDR1 is KGHDR, CDR2 SFDVKD, per germline. The CDR3 length is 15 residues. Trimming removed 4 bases at V and 1 base at J, with 10 bases between. The CDR3 reads CATSESGFSNQPQHF. As DNA, the CDR3 is TGTGCCACCAGTGAGTCCGGGTTCAGCAATCAGCCCCAGCATTTT.

This chain links TRBV7-9 with TRBJ2-5, with no clear D. V lost 4 bases, J lost 4 bases, and 10 bases lay in between. The CDR3 sequence is 13 residues long. From germline, CDR1 is SEHNR and CDR2 FQNEAQ (reference sequence). This CDR3 reads CASSSGLGETQYF. The CDR3 nucleotides are TGTGCCAGCAGCTCCGGGTTAGGAGAGACCCAGTACTTC.

V gene TRBV7-2 combines with J gene TRBJ2-1; the match to TRBD2 covers 13 bases. J was trimmed by 13 bases and V by 4 bases; bases with no gene match: 10. CDR1 is SGHTA and CDR2 is FQGNSA in the germline V gene. The CDR3 consists of 15 residues. CDR3 residues: CASSYRTSGRETQFF. CDR3 coding DNA: TGTGCCAGCAGCTACCGGACTAGCGGGAGAGAGACCCAGTTCTTC.

This chain links TRBV6-2 or TRBV6-3 with TRBJ1-2; TRBD1 aligns across 10 bases. This CDR3 region has 13 residues. Trimming took 8 bases from V and 4 from J; bases not matched to a gene: 4. Germline CDR1 MNHEY, CDR2 SVGEGT. The CDR3 DNA sequence: TGTGCCAGCCAGGGACAGGGGACCTATGGCTACACCTTC. This gives the protein CASQGQGTYGYTF.

The chain is built from TRBV9 and TRBJ2-5, with D tentatively TRBD2 (7 bases). The CDR3 has 17 amino acids. The V end lost 4 bases, the J end lost 6 bases, and 25 bases lay between the germline ends. Looked up from germline, CDR1 is SGDLS and CDR2 is YYNGEE. CDR3 amino acids: CASSLPGGAGPGKTQYF. The CDR3 DNA is TGTGCCAGCAGCCTTCCTGGGGGGGCAGGGCCTGGAAAGACCCAGTACTTC.

This sequence joins TRBV6-1 and TRBJ2-6; unclear D gene. CDR3 length equals 15 residues. Per the germline V gene, CDR1 is MNHNS and CDR2 is SASEGT. V was cut by 7 bases and J by 0 bases, with 10 bases left in between. As DNA, the CDR3 is TGTGCCAGCACCGGCGGCTTCTCTGGGGCCAACGTCCTGACTTTC. It specifies CASTGGFSGANVLTF.

About this clonotype itself: Being one base from a much bigger clone, this may be a read error. V is TRBV5-1 and J is TRBJ2-5, with D unresolved. The DNA end is a closer match to TRBJ2-7, so the J assignment may be wrong. This CDR3 has 13 amino acids. Germline CDR1 SGHRS, CDR2 YFSETQ. CDR3 DNA sequence: TGCGCCAGCAGCGTGCCAAGGGCAGACGAGCAGTACTTC. It codes for CASSVPRADEQYF.

The rearrangement links TRBV28 to TRBJ2-7; perhaps TRBD1 as D (5 bases). This CDR3 region has 13 residues. Trimming left V 7 bases short and J 2 bases short, with 12 bases between. CDR1 is MDHEN and CDR2 is SYDVKM in the germline V gene. CDR3 sequence (DNA): TGTGCCAGCACCCGGGCAGGGACCTACGAGCAGTACTTC. Protein sequence: CASTRAGTYEQYF.